The 14 T cell receptor beta chains listed next were all sequenced from one sample in a study of T cell clones after liver transplantation. Sequenced by immunoSEQ multiplex PCR; TCRdb stores in-frame clones only, minus some. The table lists fewer than 85,000 clones, 80% of them singletons. This sample comprised CD4+ T cells from blood, obtained 12 months after liver transplant. The receptor set was obtained from a human patient who received a liver transplant. Some of the T cells might come from the graft donor.

The CDR3 loop is CASSQVPFRQHSYGYTF. The CDR3 DNA reads as TGTGCCAGCAGCCAAGTCCCCTTCCGACAGCATAGCTATGGCTACACCTTC. The J gene is TRBJ1-2, the V gene TRBV4-2; D might be TRBD1 (5 bases). Per germline, CDR1 LGHNA and CDR2 YNFKEQ. V lost 1 base and J lost 4, with 19 bases in between. The CDR3 is 17 amino acids.

This chain uses TRBV5-1 with TRBJ2-1, with a tentative D call TRBD2 (6 bases). CDR3 length equals 16 residues. V shed 0 bases and J shed 7 bases, with 17 bases lying between them. Germline CDR1 and CDR2: SGHRS and YFSETQ. CDR3 bases: TGCGCCAGCAGCTTGGATCGTGGGGAGGTCCTAAATGAGCAGTTCTTC. It translates to CASSLDRGEVLNEQFF. Filled out from reference TRBV5-1 and TRBJ2-1, the complete variable domain reads KAGVTQTPRYLIKTRGQQVTLSCSPISGHRSVSWYQQTPGQGLQFLFEYFSETQRNKGNFPGRFSGRQFSNSRSEMNVSTLELGDSALYLCASSLDRGEVLNEQFFGPGTRLTVL.

This sequence joins TRBV5-1 and TRBJ1-4; the D gene is possibly TRBD1 (6 bases). CDR3 length: 17 residues. V lost 4 bases and J lost 0, with 16 bases in between. In germline, CDR1 is SGHRS, CDR2 YFSETQ. The CDR3 nucleotides read TGCGCCAGCAGCGGCGGAGGGACATCTGCAACTAATGAAAAACTGTTTTTT. Encoded protein: CASSGGGTSATNEKLFF.

The rearrangement joins TRBV25-1 to TRBJ2-3; 7 bases fit TRBD2. The germline gives CDR1 MGHDK, CDR2 SYGVNS. Trimming cost V 0 bases and J 5 bases; bases outside gene matches: 8. The CDR3 sequence is 16 residues long. CDR3 sequence: CASSEYNGGRGDTQYF. The CDR3 DNA reads TGTGCCAGCAGTGAATATAACGGCGGGAGAGGAGATACGCAGTATTTT.

This clone was counted only a few times. The chain uses TRBV7-6 and TRBJ2-1; 12 bases line up with TRBD2. Germline V lookup: CDR1 SGHVS, CDR2 FNYEAQ. Trimming cost V 1 base and J 5 bases; bases outside gene matches: 3. This CDR3 comprises 16 residues. Written as DNA, the CDR3 is TGTGCCAGCAGCTTAGGGCTAGCGGGAGGGCACAATGAGCAGTTCTTC. This gives the protein CASSLGLAGGHNEQFF.

There are a few counts of this clone. This rearrangement joins TRBV15 to TRBJ2-1; D not certain. This CDR3 has 13 residues. V lost 0 bases, J lost 5 bases, and 5 bases lay in between. Looked up from germline, CDR1 is LNHNV and CDR2 is YYDKDF (reference sequence). For the CDR3, the DNA is TGTGCCACCAGCAGAGATCCTAACAATGAGCAGTTCTTC. This translates into CATSRDPNNEQFF.

The rearrangement joins TRBV28 to TRBJ2-1; 7 nucleotides align to TRBD2. J gave up 6 bases and V 5 bases, and 13 bases lay outside the gene matches. CDR3 length: 16 residues. Germline V gene data show CDR1 as MDHEN and CDR2 as SYDVKM. The CDR3 protein is CASSPRGGGRANEQFF. The CDR3, as DNA: TGTGCCAGCAGTCCCCGTGGGGGGGGTAGGGCCAATGAGCAGTTCTTC.

The rearrangement uses TRBV5-1 and TRBJ1-2, with TRBD1 matching over 9 bases. Germline trimming cut 7 bases from V and 11 bases from J; bases unmatched to any gene: 12. Germline V gives CDR1 SGHRS, CDR2 YFSETQ. This CDR3 has 13 amino acids. The CDR3 sequence is CASGPGQGGGYTF. The CDR3 bases are TGCGCCAGCGGTCCGGGACAGGGTGGAGGGTACACCTTC.

This clone was counted only a few times. The V call is TRBV11-2, the J call TRBJ2-1; D call uncertain. CDR1 is SGHAT, CDR2 FQNNGV, per germline. This CDR3 contains 13 residues. V was trimmed by 8 bases and J by 9 bases, leaving 17 bases between them. The CDR3 here is CASSLGFSSEQFF. CDR3 nucleotides: TGTGCCAGCTCCTTGGGGTTTTCTAGTGAGCAGTTCTTC.

This rearrangement joins TRBV2 to TRBJ2-3; D might be TRBD2 (6 bases). Germline V gene data show CDR1 as SNHLY and CDR2 as FYNNEI. The CDR3 length is 15 residues. The germline V and J ends were trimmed by 6 bases and 4 bases, with 17 bases remaining between them. The CDR3 nucleotides read TGTGCCAGCAGACCTAATTTCGGGAGAGCAGATACGCAGTATTTT. It translates to CASRPNFGRADTQYF.

The table lists this clone with a few counts. This rearrangement joins TRBV30 to TRBJ1-1; TRBD1 matches at 7 bases. V lost 7 bases to trimming and J lost 0 bases; unmatched junction nucleotides: 11. This CDR3 spans 15 amino acids. Germline CDR1 GTSNPN, CDR2 SVGIG (reference sequence). DNA of the CDR3: TGTGCCTATAAGACAGGGTCTTGGATGAACACTGAAGCTTTCTTT. Residues: CAYKTGSWMNTEAFF.

This clone was seen only a few times. The V gene is TRBV2, the J gene TRBJ2-3; D may be TRBD1 (6 bases). The ends were cut back, 2 bases at V and 0 bases at J, with 15 bases in the middle. Looked up from germline, CDR1 is SNHLY and CDR2 is FYNNEI. The CDR3 contains 17 residues. The CDR3 is CASSELDSTYSTDTQYF. The CDR3 region has the DNA TGTGCCAGCAGTGAATTGGACAGCACCTATAGCACAGATACGCAGTATTTT.

This clone was seen once. This rearrangement joins TRBV5-1 to TRBJ1-3; D gene ambiguous. Trimming shortened V by 0 bases and J by 0 bases, and 7 bases separated the two germline ends. The CDR3 has 15 amino acids. Germline CDR1 is SGHRS and CDR2 is YFSETQ. The CDR3 nucleotides read TGCGCCAGCAGCTTGGACAGTCGCTCTGGAAACACCATATATTTT. This gives the protein CASSLDSRSGNTIYF. The whole variable domain, filled in from reference TRBV5-1 and TRBJ1-3, reads KAGVTQTPRYLIKTRGQQVTLSCSPISGHRSVSWYQQTPGQGLQFLFEYFSETQRNKGNFPGRFSGRQFSNSRSEMNVSTLELGDSALYLCASSLDSRSGNTIYFGEGSWLTVV.

The chain has TRBV7-2 and TRBJ2-1; the D gene is possibly TRBD2 (5 bases). The germline gives CDR1 SGHTA, CDR2 FQGNSA. This CDR3 is 15 amino acids long. The germline V and J ends were trimmed by 4 bases and 3 bases, with 13 bases remaining between them. The CDR3 coding sequence is TGTGCCAGCAGCTACGACGGGGTAATCTACAATGAGCAGTTCTTC. Translation: CASSYDGVIYNEQFF.